This paragraph reports one T cell receptor (beta chain). Its antigen is still unknown. Other DNA sequences of this sample code for an identical CDR3. ViraFEST assay sequencing came after antigen-specific CD4+ T cells were expanded with viral peptide pools. Subsequent to a culture period of 10 days, CD4+ T cells were isolated. Of the BNT162b2 and mRNA-1273 vaccines, participants received two doses of one or the other. This entry belongs to a study of vaccination effects on CD4 cells after COVID-19. The repertoire was sequenced with immunoSEQ multiplex PCR; TCRdb's copy has only in-frame clones and lacks some. Of around 81,000 clones in the sample, around 74% were seen once. Germline V gene lookup returns CDR1 SGHTA and CDR2 FQGNSA. The CDR3 runs to 15 residues. Trimming took 0 bases from V and 2 from J; bases not matched to a gene: 2.

The input for sequencing was CD4+ T cells from PBMCs cultured with HCoV-OC43 spike peptides, taken after COVID-19 vaccination. Stated subset: HCoV-OC43 spike overlapping peptide pool stimulation. The TCR was taken from a human donor who received a COVID-19 vaccine. The chain carries TRBV7-2 and TRBJ2-7; TRBD2 matches at 9 bases. CDR3 amino acids: CASSLAAGGPYEQYV. The CDR3 coding sequence is TGTGCCAGCAGCTTAGCGGCGGGGGGGCCCTACGAGCAGTACGTC.